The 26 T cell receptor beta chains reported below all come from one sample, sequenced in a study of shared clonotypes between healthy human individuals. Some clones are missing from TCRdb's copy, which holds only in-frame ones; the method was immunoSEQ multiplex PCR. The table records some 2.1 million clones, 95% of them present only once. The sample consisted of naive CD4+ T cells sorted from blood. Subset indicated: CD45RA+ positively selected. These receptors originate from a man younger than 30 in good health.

CDR3 sequence (DNA): TGTGCCAGCAGTTATGGGCAGAGGTCTGAAGCTTTCTTT. Encoded protein: CASSYGQRSEAFF. This chain connects TRBV6-6 to TRBJ1-1; no clear D gene. The CDR3 covers 13 residues. V was clipped by 3 bases and J by 6 bases, with 11 bases between them. Germline V gives CDR1 MNHNY, CDR2 SVGAGI (reference sequence).

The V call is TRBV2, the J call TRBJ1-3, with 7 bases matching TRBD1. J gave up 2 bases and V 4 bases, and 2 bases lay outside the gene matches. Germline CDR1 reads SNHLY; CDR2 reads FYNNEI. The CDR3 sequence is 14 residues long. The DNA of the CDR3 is TGTGCCAGCAGTGTCGGACAGGCTGGAAACACCATATATTTT. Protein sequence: CASSVGQAGNTIYF.

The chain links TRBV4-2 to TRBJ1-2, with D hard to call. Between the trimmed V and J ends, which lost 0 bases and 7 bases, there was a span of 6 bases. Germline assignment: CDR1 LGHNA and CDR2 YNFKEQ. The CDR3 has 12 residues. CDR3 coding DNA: TGTGCCAGCAGCCAAGATCCAATTGGCTACACCTTC. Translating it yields CASSQDPIGYTF.

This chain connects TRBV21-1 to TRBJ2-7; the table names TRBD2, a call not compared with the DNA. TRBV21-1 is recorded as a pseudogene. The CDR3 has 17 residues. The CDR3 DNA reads TGTGCCAGCAGCAATTCCCTCACTAGCGGGAGTGCTGGGGAGCAGTACTTC. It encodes CASSNSLTSGSAGEQYF.

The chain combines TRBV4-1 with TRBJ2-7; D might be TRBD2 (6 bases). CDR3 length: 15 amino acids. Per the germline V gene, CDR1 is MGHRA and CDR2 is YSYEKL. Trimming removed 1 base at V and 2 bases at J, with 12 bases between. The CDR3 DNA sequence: TGCGCCAGCAGCCAAGGAGACGGGAGTCCCTACGAGCAGTACTTC. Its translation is CASSQGDGSPYEQYF.

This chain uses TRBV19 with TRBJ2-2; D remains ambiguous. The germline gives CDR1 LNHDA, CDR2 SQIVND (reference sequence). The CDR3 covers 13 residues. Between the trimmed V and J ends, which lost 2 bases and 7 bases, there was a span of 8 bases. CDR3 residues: CASSIQARGELFF. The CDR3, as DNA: TGTGCCAGTAGTATACAGGCCCGCGGGGAGCTGTTTTTT.

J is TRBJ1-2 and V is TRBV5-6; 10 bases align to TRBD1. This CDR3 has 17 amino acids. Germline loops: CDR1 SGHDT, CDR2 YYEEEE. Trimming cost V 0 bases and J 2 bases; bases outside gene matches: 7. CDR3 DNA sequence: TGTGCCAGCAGCTTGGATCCTAGACAGGGGGCGAACTATGGCTACACCTTC. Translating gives CASSLDPRQGANYGYTF.

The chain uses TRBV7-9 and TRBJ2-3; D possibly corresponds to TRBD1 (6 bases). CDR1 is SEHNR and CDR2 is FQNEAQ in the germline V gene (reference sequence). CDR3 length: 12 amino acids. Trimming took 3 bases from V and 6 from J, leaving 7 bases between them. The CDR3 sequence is CASSFQGDTQYF. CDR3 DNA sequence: TGTGCCAGCAGCTTCCAGGGGGATACGCAGTATTTT.

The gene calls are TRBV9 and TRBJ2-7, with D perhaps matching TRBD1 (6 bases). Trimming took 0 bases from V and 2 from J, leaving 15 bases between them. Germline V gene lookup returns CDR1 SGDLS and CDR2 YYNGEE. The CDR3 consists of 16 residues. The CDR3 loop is CASSVDTGSGPYEQYF. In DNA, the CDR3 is TGTGCCAGCAGCGTAGATACAGGGTCCGGTCCCTACGAGCAGTACTTC.

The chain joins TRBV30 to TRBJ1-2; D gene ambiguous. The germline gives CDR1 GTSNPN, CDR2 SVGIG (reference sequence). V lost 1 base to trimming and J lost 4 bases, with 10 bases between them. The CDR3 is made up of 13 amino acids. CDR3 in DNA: TGTGCCTGGAGTGCGGGAGGGATCTATGGCTACACCTTC. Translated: CAWSAGGIYGYTF.

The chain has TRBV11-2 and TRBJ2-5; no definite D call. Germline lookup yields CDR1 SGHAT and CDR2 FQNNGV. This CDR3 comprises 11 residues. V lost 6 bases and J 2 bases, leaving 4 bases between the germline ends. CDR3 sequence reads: CASRGQETQYF. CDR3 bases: TGTGCCAGCAGAGGACAAGAGACCCAGTACTTC.

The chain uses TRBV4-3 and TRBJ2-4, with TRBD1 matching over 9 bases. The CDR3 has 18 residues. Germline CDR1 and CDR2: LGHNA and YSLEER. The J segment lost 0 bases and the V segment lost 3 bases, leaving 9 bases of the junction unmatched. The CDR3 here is CASSQTEGQGKAKNIQYF. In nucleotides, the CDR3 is TGCGCCAGCAGCCAGACAGAAGGACAGGGGAAAGCCAAAAACATTCAGTACTTC.

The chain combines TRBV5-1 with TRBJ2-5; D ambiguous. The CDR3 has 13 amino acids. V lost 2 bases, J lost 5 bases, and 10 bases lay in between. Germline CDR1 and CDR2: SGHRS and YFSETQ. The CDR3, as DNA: TGCGCCAGCAGCTTTGGTGTTCGGGAGACCCAGTACTTC. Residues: CASSFGVRETQYF.

The CDR3 loop reads CASRPPSGYTDTQYF. The CDR3, as DNA: TGTGCCAGCAGGCCCCCTAGCGGGTACACAGATACGCAGTATTTT. The chain recombines TRBV6-5 with TRBJ2-3; 8 bases match TRBD2. Germline CDR1 reads MNHEY; CDR2 reads SVGAGI. The CDR3 totals 15 residues. V shed 6 bases, J shed 2 bases, and the junction held 7 bases outside the gene matches.

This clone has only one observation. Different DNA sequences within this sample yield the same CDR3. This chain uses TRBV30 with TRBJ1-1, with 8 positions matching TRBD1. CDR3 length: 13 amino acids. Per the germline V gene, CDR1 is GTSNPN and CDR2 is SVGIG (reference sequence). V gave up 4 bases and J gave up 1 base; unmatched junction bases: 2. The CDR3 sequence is CAWMGQANTEAFF. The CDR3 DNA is TGTGCCTGGATGGGACAGGCGAACACTGAAGCTTTCTTT.

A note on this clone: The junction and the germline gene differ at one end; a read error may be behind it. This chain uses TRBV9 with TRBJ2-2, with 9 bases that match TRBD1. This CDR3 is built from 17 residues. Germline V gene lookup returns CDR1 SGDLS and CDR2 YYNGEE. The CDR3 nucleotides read TGTGCCAGCAGCGCATTAACAGGGGGCACGAATACCGGGGAGCTGTTTTTT. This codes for CASSALTGGTNTGELFF.

In DNA, the CDR3 is TGCGCCAGCAGGGGTTTACCGAACACCGGGGAGCTGTTTTTT. Its translation is CASRGLPNTGELFF. The V gene is TRBV5-1, the J gene TRBJ2-2; D is unresolved. Germline V lookup: CDR1 SGHRS, CDR2 YFSETQ. The CDR3 contains 14 residues. V was shortened by 5 bases and J by 0 bases, with 8 bases between the two germline ends.

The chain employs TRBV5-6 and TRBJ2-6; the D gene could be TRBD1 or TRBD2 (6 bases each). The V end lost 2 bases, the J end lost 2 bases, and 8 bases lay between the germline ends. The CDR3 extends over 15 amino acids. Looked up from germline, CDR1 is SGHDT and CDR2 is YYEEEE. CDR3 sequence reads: CASSFGGAGANVLTF. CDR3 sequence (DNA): TGTGCCAGCAGCTTCGGGGGCGCTGGGGCCAACGTCCTGACTTTC.

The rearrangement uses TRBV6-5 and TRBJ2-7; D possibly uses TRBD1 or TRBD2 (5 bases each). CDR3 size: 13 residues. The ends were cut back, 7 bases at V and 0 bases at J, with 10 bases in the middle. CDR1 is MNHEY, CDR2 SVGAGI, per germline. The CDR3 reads CASNAGSSYEQYF. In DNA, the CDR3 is TGTGCCAGCAACGCAGGGAGCTCCTACGAGCAGTACTTC.

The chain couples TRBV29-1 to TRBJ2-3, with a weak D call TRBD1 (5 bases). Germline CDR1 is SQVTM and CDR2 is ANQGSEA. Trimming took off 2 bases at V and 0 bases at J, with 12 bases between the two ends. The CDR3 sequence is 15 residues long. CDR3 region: CSVERMGPSTDTQYF. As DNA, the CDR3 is TGCAGCGTTGAACGTATGGGGCCGAGCACAGATACGCAGTATTTT.

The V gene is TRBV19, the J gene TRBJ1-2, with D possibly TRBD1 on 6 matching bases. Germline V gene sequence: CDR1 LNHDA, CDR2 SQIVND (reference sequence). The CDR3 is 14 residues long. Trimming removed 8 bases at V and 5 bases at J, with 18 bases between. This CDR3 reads CASCPLGGKYGYTF. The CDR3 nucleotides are TGTGCCAGTTGTCCTTTAGGGGGAAAATATGGCTACACCTTC.

CDR3 region: CASSQDYGGTSGGVSSYEQYF. CDR3 nucleotide sequence: TGTGCCAGCAGCCAAGATTACGGAGGGACTAGCGGGGGGGTTAGCTCCTACGAGCAGTACTTC. The chain employs TRBV4-2 and TRBJ2-7; 16 bases are shared with TRBD2. Germline trimming cut 0 bases from V and 0 bases from J; bases unmatched to any gene: 11. CDR3 length: 21 amino acids. The germline gives CDR1 LGHNA, CDR2 YNFKEQ.

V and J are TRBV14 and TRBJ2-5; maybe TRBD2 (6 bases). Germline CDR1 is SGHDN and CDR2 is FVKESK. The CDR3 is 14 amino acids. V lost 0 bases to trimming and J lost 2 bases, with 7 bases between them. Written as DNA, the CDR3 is TGTGCCAGCAGCCAAGAGCGGGGACAAGAGACCCAGTACTTC. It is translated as CASSQERGQETQYF.

This chain's CDR3 is CASRINQGANTEAFF. The CDR3, as DNA: TGTGCCAGCAGGATTAATCAGGGAGCGAACACTGAAGCTTTCTTT. The chain combines TRBV2 with TRBJ1-1, with TRBD1 as a possible D gene (5 bases). The CDR3 sequence is 15 residues long. V was clipped by 6 bases and J by 1 base, with 15 bases between them. From germline, CDR1 is SNHLY and CDR2 FYNNEI.

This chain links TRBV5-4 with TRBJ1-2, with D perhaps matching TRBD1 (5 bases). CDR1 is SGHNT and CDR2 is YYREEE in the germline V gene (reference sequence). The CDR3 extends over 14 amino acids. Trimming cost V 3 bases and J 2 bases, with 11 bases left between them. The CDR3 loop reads CASSSDNGNYGYTF. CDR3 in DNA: TGTGCCAGCAGCTCGGACAACGGAAACTATGGCTACACCTTC.

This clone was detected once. CDR3 nucleotides: TGTGCCAGCAGTTTAGGGGACTTTAACGAGCAGTACTTC. Protein: CASSLGDFNEQYF. This sequence joins TRBV27 and TRBJ2-7, with D maybe TRBD2 (6 bases). V was clipped by 2 bases and J by 5 bases, with 10 bases between them. Looked up from germline, CDR1 is MNHEY and CDR2 is SMNVEV (reference sequence). The CDR3 has 13 amino acids.